This T cell receptor beta chain appears in the sequencing data of a study of blood T cell repertoires in COVID-19 (dated by TCRdb to 2018 to 2021). Regarding the complete study: Collaborator samples came from the United States, Italy and Spain and covered acute and convalescent phases of COVID-19. The prospective study material was composed of cDNA or gDNA derived from T cells, B-cell-depleted T cells, or PBMCs. The dataset comprised deeply sampled blood TCRbeta repertoires from subjects exposed to, actively infected with, or recovered from COVID-19. The repertoires were released in a freely available public database meant as a resource for research on the immune response to SARS-CoV-2. Samples were obtained from the ongoing ImmuneRACE study (first 160 participants) and from about 1,300 subjects provided by 6 global collaborators. Nearly every sample came with metadata listing a de-identified subject ID, COVID-19 status, age in years and sex. Where available, HLA class I and class II types were taken from metadata supplied by the sample provider and were not determined by assay-based typing.

This clone was detected once. The antigen it binds to is not known. No much larger clone exists at a distance of one base, and base qualities are not known. The paper as a whole reports these results and caveats: The quantity of clinical and demographic metadata differed by source and by participant and was supplied without curation.

Each collaborating institution followed its own protocols to collect whole blood in K2EDTA tubes. For TCRbeta analysis, collaborator samples were shipped as frozen whole blood, as isolated PBMCs, or as DNA extracted from either sample type. The CDR3 starts with the cysteine, ends with the phenylalanine, and has 13 residues. Of the read, only the CDR3 DNA is kept; its 39 bases are in frame from base 1. Trimming removed 0 bases from V and 3 bases from J, leaving 7 bases between the germline ends. CDR1 and CDR2, looked up from the germline V gene (reference sequence), are GTSNPN and SVGIG. TCRbeta CDR3 regions were amplified from genomic DNA by means of the immunoSEQ Assay, a bias-controlled multiplex PCR. In the authors' own workflow: The number of nucleated cells in each sample was estimated by amplification of reference gene primers within the assay. To quantify the absolute abundance of each unique TCRbeta CDR3 rearrangement, sequence reads were collapsed and filtered. Productive Simpson clonality was computed per sample as the square root of Simpson's diversity index over productive rearrangements. Here the immuneACCESS table is served through TCRdb, limited to in-frame sequences with V and J called. Missing clones are a known gap in these copies; in checked studies unresolved V genes cover under half, and the rest lacks a known reason. V and J calls and clone size are as listed in that table; D and trimming were resolved from the DNA. The sample table contains tens of thousands of clones; only one count was recorded for roughly 83% of them. Jointly, the top ten make up about an eighth of the sample.

The clonotype was recovered from a human donor in a cohort sampled during active COVID-19. What was sequenced was peripheral blood. The V gene is TRBV30 and the J gene is TRBJ2-3; no D gene call is confident. The DNA sequence reads TGTGCCTGGAGTGTGAGCGAGACAGATACGCAGTATTTT. Its amino acids are CAWSVSETDTQYF.